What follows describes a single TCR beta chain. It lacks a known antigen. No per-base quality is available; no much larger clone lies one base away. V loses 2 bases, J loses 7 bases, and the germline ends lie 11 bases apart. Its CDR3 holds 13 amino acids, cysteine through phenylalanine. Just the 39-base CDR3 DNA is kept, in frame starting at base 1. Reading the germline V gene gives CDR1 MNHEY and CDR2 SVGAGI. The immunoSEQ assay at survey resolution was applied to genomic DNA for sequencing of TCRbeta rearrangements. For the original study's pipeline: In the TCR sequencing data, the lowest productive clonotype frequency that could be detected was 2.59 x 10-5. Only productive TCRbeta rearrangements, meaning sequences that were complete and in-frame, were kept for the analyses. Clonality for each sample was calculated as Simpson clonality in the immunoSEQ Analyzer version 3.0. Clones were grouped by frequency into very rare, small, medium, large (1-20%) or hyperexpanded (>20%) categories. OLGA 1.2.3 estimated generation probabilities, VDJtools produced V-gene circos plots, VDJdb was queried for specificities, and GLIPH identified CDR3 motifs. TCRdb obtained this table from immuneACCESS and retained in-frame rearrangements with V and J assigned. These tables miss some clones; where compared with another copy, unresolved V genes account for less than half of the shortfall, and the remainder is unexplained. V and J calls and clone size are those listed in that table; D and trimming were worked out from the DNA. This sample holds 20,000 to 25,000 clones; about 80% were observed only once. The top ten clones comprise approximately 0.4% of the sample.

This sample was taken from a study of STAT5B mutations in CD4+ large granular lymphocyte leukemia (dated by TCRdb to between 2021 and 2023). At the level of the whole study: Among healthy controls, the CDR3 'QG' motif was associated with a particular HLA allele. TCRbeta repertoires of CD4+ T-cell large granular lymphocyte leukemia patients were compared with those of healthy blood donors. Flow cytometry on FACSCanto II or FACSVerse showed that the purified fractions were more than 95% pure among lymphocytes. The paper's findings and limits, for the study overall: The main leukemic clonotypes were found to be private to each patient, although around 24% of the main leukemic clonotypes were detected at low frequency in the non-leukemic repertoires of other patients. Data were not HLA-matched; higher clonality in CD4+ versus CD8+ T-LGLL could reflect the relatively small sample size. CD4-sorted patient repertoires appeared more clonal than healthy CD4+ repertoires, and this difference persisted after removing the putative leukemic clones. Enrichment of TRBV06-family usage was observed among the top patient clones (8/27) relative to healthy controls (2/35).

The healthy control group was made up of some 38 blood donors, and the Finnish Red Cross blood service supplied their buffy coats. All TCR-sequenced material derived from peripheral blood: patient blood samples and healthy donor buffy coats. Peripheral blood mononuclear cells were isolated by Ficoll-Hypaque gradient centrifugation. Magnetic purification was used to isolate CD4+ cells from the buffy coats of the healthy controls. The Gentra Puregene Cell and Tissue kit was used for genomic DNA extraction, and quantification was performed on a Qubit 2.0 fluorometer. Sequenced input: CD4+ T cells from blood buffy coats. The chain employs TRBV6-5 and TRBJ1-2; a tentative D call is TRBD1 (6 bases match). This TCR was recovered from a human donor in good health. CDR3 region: CASSYTGAFGYTF. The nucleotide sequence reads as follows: TGTGCCAGCAGTTACACGGGGGCGTTTGGCTACACCTTC.